Given below is one TCR beta chain in context. This CDR3 has 14 residues. Losses at the gene ends were 7 bases for V and 4 bases for J; bases not matched to a gene: 3. Germline loops: CDR1 SGHRS, CDR2 YFSETQ. Individuals drawn from 20 to 30 US areas were roughly 18 to 100 years old. Participants had their cohort set by participant-reported clinical history. Data came from immunoSEQ multiplex PCR; TCRdb stores just in-frame clones and leaves some out. There are some 150,000 clones in the sample; roughly 84% occur only once, and approximately 5.7% lies in the top ten. This entry comes from a study of blood T cell repertoires in COVID-19. About the study: Whether acute or convalescent, the COVID-19 samples came from the United States, Italy and Spain.

Sequenced sample: PBMCs or T cells enriched from blood (not recorded which). The source is a woman aged 50 to 65 who had been exposed to COVID-19. V is TRBV5-1 and J is TRBJ2-2; 11 bases match TRBD1. DNA for the CDR3: TGCGCCAGCCGCGGGACAGGGGGCACCGGGGAGCTGTTTTTT. Translated, it gives CASRGTGGTGELFF. Drawing the rest from reference TRBV5-1 and TRBJ2-2, the complete variable domain is KAGVTQTPRYLIKTRGQQVTLSCSPISGHRSVSWYQQTPGQGLQFLFEYFSETQRNKGNFPGRFSGRQFSNSRSEMNVSTLELGDSALYLCASRGTGGTGELFFGEGSRLTVL.